Reported below is one TCR beta chain. The V gene end was trimmed by 4 bases and the J gene end by 10 bases; junction bases not matched to a gene: 7. The germline V gene encodes CDR1 ENHRY and CDR2 SYGVKD. This CDR3 has 14 residues. As handled by the study authors: Researchers report that nucleated cell counts were estimated from reference gene primer amplification. Profiling relied on immunoSEQ multiplex PCR, and the TCRdb table lists in-frame clones only, not all of them. The DNA was the basis for D and trimming; V, J and clone size are from that table. The sample records tens of thousands of clones, over 80% being singletons. The sample comes from a study of blood T cell repertoires in COVID-19. Overall study context: Sites in the United States, Italy and Spain provided acute and convalescent COVID-19 samples. T cells, B-cell-depleted T cells, or PBMCs supplied cDNA or gDNA.

This TCR came from a man aged 25 to 45 with COVID-19, enrolled during active disease. This chain joins TRBV10-3 and TRBJ1-6; 7 nucleotides align to TRBD1. Sequenced sample: peripheral blood. The CDR3 loop reads CAISGRAGGSPLHF. The DNA of the CDR3 is TGTGCCATCAGTGGACGAGCAGGGGGGTCACCCCTCCACTTT.